The TCR beta chain described here comes from a study of CXCR3-negative and CXCR3-positive naive CD8 T cells. To note about this clonotype: Its specificity is unknown.

Researchers prepared the TRB cDNA libraries using 5' RACE with UMI labels. TCRdb reprocessed the 5' RACE reads and keeps a single row for each CDR3 protein, giving no DNA. In total, the table holds some 130,000 distinct CDR3 sequences. This CDR3 region has 18 residues. Germline values: CDR1 SGHVS, CDR2 FQNEAQ. General observations from the study: TRB CDR3s of CXCR3-positive naive cells were more hydrophobic than those of CXCR3-negative naive cells. Partly lower CXCR3 expression followed cryopreservation, and most assays relied on fresh PBMCs.

The receptor's source is a human donor in good health. Some clones in this sample may be carry-over from other donors' samples. The V and J genes are TRBV7-8 and TRBJ2-7; TCRdb returns TRBD2, unconfirmable since there is no DNA. The sample taken for sequencing was naive CXCR3- CD8+ T cells from blood. Subset meaning: CD45RO-CCR7+CD27+CD95- naive CD8+ T cells lacking CXCR3 (TNR3-). CDR3 in amino acids: CASSLARWRGGTSGSLYF.